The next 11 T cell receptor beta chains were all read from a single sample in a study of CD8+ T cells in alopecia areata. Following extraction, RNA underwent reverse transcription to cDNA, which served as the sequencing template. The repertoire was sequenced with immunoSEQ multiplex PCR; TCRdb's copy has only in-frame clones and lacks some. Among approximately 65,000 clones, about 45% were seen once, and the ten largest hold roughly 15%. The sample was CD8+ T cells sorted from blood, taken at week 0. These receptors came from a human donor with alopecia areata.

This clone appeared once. This CDR3 is CASSVPSGYNEQFF. As DNA, the CDR3 is TGTGCCAGCAGCGTACCCAGCGGGTACAATGAGCAGTTCTTC. The V gene is TRBV9, the J gene TRBJ2-1; maybe TRBD2 (6 bases). This CDR3 is 14 amino acids long. V dropped 1 base and J dropped 4 bases, with 9 bases sitting between them. CDR1 SGDLS and CDR2 YYNGEE come from the germline V gene.

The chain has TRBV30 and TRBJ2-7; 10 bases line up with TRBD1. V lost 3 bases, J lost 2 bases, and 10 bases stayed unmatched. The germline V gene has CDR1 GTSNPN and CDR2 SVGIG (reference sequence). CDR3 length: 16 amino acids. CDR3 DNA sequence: TGTGCCTGGAGCCACGGGACAGGGGAGGTCCCCTACGAGCAGTACTTC. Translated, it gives CAWSHGTGEVPYEQYF.

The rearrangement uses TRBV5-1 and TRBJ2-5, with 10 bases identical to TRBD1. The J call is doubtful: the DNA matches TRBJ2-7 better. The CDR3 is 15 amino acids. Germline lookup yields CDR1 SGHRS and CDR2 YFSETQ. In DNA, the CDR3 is TGCGCCAGCAGACCCCCGGGACAGGGGACCTACGAGCAGTACTTC. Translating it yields CASRPPGQGTYEQYF.

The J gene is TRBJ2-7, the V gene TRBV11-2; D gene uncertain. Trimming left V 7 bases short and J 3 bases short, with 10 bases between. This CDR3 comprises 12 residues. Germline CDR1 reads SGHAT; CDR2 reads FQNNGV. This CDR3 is CASTTSNYEQYF. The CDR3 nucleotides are TGTGCCAGCACCACGTCCAACTACGAGCAGTACTTC.

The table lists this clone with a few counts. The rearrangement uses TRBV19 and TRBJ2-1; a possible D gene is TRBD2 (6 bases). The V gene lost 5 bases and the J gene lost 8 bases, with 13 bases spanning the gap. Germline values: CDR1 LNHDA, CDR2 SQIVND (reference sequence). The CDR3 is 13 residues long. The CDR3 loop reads CASSQTRAHEQFF. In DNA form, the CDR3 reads TGTGCCAGTAGTCAGACTAGGGCGCATGAGCAGTTCTTC.

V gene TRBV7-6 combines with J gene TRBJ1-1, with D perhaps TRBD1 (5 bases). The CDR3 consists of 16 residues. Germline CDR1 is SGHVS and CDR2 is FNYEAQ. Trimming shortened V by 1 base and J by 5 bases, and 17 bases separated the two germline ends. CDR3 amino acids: CASSLGWGSGATEAFF. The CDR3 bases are TGTGCCAGCAGCTTAGGCTGGGGGTCGGGTGCTACTGAAGCTTTCTTT.

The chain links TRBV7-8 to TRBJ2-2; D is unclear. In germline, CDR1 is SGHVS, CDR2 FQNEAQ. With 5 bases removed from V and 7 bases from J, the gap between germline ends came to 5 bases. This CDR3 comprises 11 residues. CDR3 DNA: TGTGCCAGCAGCGGGATCGGGGAGCTGTTTTTT. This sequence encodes CASSGIGELFF.

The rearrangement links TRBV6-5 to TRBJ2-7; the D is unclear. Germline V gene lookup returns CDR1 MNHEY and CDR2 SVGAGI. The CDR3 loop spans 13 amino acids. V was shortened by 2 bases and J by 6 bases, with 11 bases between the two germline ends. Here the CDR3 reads CASSYTQSAEQYF. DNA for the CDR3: TGTGCCAGCAGTTACACCCAATCGGCCGAGCAGTACTTC.

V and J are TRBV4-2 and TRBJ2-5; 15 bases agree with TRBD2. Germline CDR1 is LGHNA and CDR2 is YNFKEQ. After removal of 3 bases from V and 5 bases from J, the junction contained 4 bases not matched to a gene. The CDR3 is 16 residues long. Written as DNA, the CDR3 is TGTGCCAGCAGCCAGGGGACTAGCGGGAGGCAGGAGACCCAGTACTTC. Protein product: CASSQGTSGRQETQYF.

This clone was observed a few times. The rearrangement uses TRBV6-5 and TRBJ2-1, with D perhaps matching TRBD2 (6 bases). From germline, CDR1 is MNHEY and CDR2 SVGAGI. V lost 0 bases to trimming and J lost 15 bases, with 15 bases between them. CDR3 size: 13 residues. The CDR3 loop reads CASSYSSRGNRFF. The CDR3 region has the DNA TGTGCCAGCAGTTACTCGAGCCGCGGGAATCGGTTCTTC.

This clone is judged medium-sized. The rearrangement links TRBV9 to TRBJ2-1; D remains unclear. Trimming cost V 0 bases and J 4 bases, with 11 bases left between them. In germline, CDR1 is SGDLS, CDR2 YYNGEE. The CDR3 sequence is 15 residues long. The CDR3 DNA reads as TGTGCCAGCAGCGTAGAGTCCGACGGATACAATGAGCAGTTCTTC. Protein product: CASSVESDGYNEQFF.